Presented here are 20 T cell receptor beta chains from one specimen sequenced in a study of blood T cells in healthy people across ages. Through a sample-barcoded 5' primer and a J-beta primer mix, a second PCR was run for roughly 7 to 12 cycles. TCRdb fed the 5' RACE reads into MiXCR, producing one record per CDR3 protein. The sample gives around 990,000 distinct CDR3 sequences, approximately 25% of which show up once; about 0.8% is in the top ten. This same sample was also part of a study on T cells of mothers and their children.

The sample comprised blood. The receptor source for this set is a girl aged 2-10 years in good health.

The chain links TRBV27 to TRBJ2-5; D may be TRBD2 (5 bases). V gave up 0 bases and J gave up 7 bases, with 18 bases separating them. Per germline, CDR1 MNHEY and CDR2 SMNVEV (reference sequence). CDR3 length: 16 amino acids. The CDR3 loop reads CASSLSSLEGYGTQYF. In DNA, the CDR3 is TGTGCCAGCAGTTTATCCTCCCTCGAGGGTTACGGGACCCAGTACTTC.

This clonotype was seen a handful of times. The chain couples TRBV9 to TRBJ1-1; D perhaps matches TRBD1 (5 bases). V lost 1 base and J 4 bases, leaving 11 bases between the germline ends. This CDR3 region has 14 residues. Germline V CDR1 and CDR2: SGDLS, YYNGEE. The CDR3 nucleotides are TGTGCCAGCAGCGTACAGGGAGGTATCACTGAAGCTTTCTTT. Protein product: CASSVQGGITEAFF.

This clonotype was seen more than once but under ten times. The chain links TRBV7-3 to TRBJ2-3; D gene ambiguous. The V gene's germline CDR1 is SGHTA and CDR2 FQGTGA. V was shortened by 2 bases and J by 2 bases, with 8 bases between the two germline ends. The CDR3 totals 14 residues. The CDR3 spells CASSLASTTDTQYF. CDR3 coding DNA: TGTGCCAGCAGCTTAGCCTCCACCACAGATACGCAGTATTTT.

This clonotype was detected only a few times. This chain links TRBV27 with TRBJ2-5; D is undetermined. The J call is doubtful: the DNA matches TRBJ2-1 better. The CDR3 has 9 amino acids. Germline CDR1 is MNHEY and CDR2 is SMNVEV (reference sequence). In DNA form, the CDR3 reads TGTGCCAGCAGTTCCGAGCAGTTCTTC. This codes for CASSSEQFF.

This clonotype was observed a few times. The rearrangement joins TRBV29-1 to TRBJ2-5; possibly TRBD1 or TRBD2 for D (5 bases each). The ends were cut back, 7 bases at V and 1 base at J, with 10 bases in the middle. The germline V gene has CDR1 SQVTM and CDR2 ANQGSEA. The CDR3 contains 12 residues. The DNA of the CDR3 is TGCAGCGCAGTTGGGGGCCAAGAGACCCAGTACTTC. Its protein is CSAVGGQETQYF. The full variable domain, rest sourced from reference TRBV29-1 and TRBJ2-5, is SAVISQKPSRDICQRGTSLTIQCQVDSQVTMMFWYRQQPGQSLTLIATANQGSEATYESGFVIDKFPISRPNLTFSTLTVSNMSPEDSSIYLCSAVGGQETQYFGPGTRLLVL.

In DNA form, the CDR3 reads TGTGCCAGCAGTGTGCTCGGGACAGGGTTGGTGGAGACCCAGTACTTC. Translating gives CASSVLGTGLVETQYF. V gene TRBV12-3 or TRBV12-4 combines with J gene TRBJ2-5; 9 bases align to TRBD1. CDR3 length equals 16 residues. V trimming: 5 bases; J trimming: 5 bases; junction bases outside the gene matches: 12.

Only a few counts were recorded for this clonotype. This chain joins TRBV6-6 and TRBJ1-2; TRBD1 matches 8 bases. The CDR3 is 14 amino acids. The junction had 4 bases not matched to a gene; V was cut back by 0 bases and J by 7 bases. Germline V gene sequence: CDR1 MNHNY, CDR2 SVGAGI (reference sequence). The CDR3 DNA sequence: TGTGCCAGCAGTTACTCGACAGGGGAGGGTGGCTACACCTTC. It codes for CASSYSTGEGGYTF.

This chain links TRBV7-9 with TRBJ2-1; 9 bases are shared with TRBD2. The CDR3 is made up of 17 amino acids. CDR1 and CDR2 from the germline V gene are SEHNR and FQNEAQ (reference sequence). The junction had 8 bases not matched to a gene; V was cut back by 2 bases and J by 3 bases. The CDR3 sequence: CASSLSASLAGYNEQFF. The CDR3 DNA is TGTGCCAGCAGCTTATCAGCCTCACTAGCGGGCTACAATGAGCAGTTCTTC.

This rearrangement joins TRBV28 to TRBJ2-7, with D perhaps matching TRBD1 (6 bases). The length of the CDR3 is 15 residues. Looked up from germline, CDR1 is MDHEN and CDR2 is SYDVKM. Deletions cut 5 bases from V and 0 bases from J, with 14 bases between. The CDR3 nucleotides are TGTGCCAGCAGTCTCAGGGGTTTCGACTCCTACGAGCAGTACTTC. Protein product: CASSLRGFDSYEQYF.

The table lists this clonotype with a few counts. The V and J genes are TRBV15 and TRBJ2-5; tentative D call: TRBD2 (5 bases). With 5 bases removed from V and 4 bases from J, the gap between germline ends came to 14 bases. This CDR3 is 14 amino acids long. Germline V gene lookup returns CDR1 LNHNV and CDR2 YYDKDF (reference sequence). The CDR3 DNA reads TGTGCCACCAGCCCCCCCGCTGGGAGAGAGACCCAGTACTTC. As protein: CATSPPAGRETQYF.

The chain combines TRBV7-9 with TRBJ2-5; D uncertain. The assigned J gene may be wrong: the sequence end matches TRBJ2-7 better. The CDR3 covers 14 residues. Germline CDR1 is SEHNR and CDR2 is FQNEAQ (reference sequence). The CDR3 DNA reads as TGTGCCAGCAGCAACCAGGACGGACCCTACGAGCAGTACTTC. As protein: CASSNQDGPYEQYF.

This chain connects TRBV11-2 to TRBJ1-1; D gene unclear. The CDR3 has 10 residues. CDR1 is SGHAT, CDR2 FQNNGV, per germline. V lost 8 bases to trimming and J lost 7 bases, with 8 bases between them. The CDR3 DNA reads TGTGCCAGCTTTAAAAGTGAAGCTTTCTTT. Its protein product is CASFKSEAFF.

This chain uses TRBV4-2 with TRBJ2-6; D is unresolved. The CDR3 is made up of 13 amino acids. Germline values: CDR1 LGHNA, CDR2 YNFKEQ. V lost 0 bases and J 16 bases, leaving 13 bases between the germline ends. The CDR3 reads CASSQDRLGSLTF. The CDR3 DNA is TGTGCCAGCAGCCAAGATCGATTGGGAAGTCTGACTTTC.

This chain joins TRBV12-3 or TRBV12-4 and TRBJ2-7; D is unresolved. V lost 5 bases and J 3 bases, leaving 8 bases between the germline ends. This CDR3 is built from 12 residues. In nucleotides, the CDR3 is TGTGCCAGCAGTGCAATACTCTACGAGCAGTACTTC. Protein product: CASSAILYEQYF.

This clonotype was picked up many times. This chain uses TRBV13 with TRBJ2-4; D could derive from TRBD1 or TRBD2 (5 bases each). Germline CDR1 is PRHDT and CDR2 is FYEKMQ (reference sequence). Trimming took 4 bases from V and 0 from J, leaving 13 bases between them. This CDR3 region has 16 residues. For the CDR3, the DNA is TGTGCCAGCAGCTCCCGGGACCAACTAGCCAAAAACATTCAGTACTTC. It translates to CASSSRDQLAKNIQYF.

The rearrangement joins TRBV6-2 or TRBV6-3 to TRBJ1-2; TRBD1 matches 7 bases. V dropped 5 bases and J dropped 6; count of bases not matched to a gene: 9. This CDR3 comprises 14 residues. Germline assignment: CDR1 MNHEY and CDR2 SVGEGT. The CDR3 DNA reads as TGTGCCAGCAGTGCCGGGACAGCGCTTAATGGCTACACCTTC. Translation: CASSAGTALNGYTF.

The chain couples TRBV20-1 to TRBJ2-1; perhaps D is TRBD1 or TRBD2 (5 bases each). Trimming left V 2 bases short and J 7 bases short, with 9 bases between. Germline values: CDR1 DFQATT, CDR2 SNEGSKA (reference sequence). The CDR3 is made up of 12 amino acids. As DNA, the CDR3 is TGCAGTGCTAGATCGGGGCAGAATGAGCAGTTCTTC. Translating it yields CSARSGQNEQFF.

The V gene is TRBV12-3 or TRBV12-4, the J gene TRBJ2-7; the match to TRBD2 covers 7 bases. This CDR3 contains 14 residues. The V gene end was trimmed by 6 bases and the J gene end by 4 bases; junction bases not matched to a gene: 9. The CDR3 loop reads CASRPAGPMYEQYF. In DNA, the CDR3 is TGTGCCAGCAGGCCAGCGGGGCCTATGTACGAGCAGTACTTC.

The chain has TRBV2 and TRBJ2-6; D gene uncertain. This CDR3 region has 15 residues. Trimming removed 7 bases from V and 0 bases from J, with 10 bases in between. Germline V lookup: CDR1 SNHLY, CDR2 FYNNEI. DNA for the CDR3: TGTGCCAGCATGAGACGGGCCTCTGGGGCCAACGTCCTGACTTTC. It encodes CASMRRASGANVLTF.

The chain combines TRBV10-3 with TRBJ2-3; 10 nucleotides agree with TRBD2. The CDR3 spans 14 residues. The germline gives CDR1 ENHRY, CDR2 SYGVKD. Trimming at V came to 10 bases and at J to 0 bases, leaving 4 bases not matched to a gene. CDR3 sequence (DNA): TGTGCCAGCGGGACTAGCGATAGCACAGATACGCAGTATTTT. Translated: CASGTSDSTDTQYF.